A single sample is the source of the 31 T cell receptor beta chains below, sequenced in a study of cytomegalovirus exposure and HLA in healthy donors. Only in-frame clones appear in the TCRdb table, and some are missing; sequencing was by immunoSEQ multiplex PCR. Of some 160,000 clones in the sample, approximately 90% were seen once. Specimen: PBMCs. These receptors all stem from a man younger than 30 in good health and CMV-seronegative.

The V gene is TRBV6-5, the J gene TRBJ1-1; maybe TRBD1 (5 bases). Trimming removed 5 bases from V and 7 bases from J, with 14 bases in between. The CDR3 has 13 amino acids. From germline, CDR1 is MNHEY and CDR2 SVGAGI. The DNA of the CDR3 is TGTGCCAGCAGTATGGGACGGGGGGGTGAAGCTTTCTTT. Translated: CASSMGRGGEAFF.

This chain links TRBV7-2 with TRBJ1-5; 7 nucleotides line up with TRBD1. Germline V CDR1 and CDR2: SGHTA, FQGNSA. The CDR3 totals 14 residues. Unmatched junction bases numbered 5, after V lost 3 bases and J lost 6 bases. Here the CDR3 reads CASSFEGARQPQHF. CDR3 sequence (DNA): TGTGCCAGCAGCTTTGAGGGGGCTCGTCAGCCCCAGCATTTT. Together with reference TRBV7-2 and TRBJ1-5, the CDR3 gives the full variable domain: GAGVSQSPSNKVTEKGKDVELRCDPISGHTALYWYRQSLGQGLEFLIYFQGNSAPDKSGLPSDRFSAERTGGSVSTLTIQRTQQEDSAVYLCASSFEGARQPQHFGDGTRLSIL.

The chain uses TRBV19 and TRBJ2-3; 8 bases are shared with TRBD1. Germline CDR1 LNHDA, CDR2 SQIVND (reference sequence). The ends lost 2 bases at V and 8 bases at J; junction bases unmatched: 3. The CDR3 spans 13 residues. In DNA, the CDR3 is TGTGCCAGTAGTATACGGGGACAGGCTACGCAGTATTTT. Translation gives CASSIRGQATQYF. Variable domain in full (rest from reference TRBV19 and TRBJ2-3): DGGITQSPKYLFRKEGQNVTLSCEQNLNHDAMYWYRQDPGQGLRLIYYSQIVNDFQKGDIAEGYSVSREKKESFPLTVTSAQKNPTAFYLCASSIRGQATQYFGPGTRLTVL.

CDR3: CATGGWGRNDEQYF. The CDR3 nucleotides read TGTGCCACCGGAGGCTGGGGAAGGAACGACGAGCAGTACTTC. V is TRBV5-6 and J is TRBJ2-7, with D maybe TRBD2 (5 bases). This CDR3 region has 14 residues. Germline V gives CDR1 SGHDT, CDR2 YYEEEE. V was shortened by 9 bases and J by 5 bases, with 21 bases between the two germline ends.

This chain links TRBV4-3 with TRBJ2-7; TRBD1 matches at 7 bases. The CDR3 covers 14 residues. Losses at the gene ends were 4 bases for V and 4 bases for J; bases not matched to a gene: 7. CDR1 is LGHNA, CDR2 YSLEER, per germline. CDR3 sequence: CASSPGTAMYEQYF. CDR3 DNA: TGCGCCAGCAGCCCAGGGACAGCTATGTACGAGCAGTACTTC.

CDR3 sequence (DNA): TGTGCCAGTAATAAAGGGGGCAGGGCTAATCAGCCCCAGCATTTT. Amino acids: CASNKGGRANQPQHF. The V call is TRBV19, the J call TRBJ1-5, with 7 bases matching TRBD1. The germline gives CDR1 LNHDA, CDR2 SQIVND (reference sequence). There are 15 residues in the CDR3. Trimming removed 7 bases from V and 4 bases from J; junction bases left unmatched: 10.

J is TRBJ1-5 and V is TRBV19; TRBD1 matches 7 bases. This CDR3 is built from 14 residues. The V gene's germline CDR1 is LNHDA and CDR2 SQIVND (reference sequence). The J segment lost 0 bases and the V segment lost 7 bases, leaving 3 bases of the junction unmatched. The CDR3 region is CASNDRASNQPQHF. As DNA, the CDR3 is TGTGCCAGTAACGACAGGGCTAGCAATCAGCCCCAGCATTTT. The whole variable domain, remainder taken from reference TRBV19 and TRBJ1-5, is DGGITQSPKYLFRKEGQNVTLSCEQNLNHDAMYWYRQDPGQGLRLIYYSQIVNDFQKGDIAEGYSVSREKKESFPLTVTSAQKNPTAFYLCASNDRASNQPQHFGDGTRLSIL.

J is TRBJ1-2 and V is TRBV9; 9 bases line up with TRBD1. The CDR3 extends over 17 amino acids. Per the germline V gene, CDR1 is SGDLS and CDR2 is YYNGEE. The V gene end was trimmed by 0 bases and the J gene end by 4 bases; junction bases not matched to a gene: 10. CDR3 sequence reads: CASSVAKGTGYFYGYTF. DNA of the CDR3: TGTGCCAGCAGCGTAGCCAAGGGGACAGGGTATTTCTATGGCTACACCTTC.

V usage is TRBV9 and J usage is TRBJ2-7; the D is unclear. This CDR3 region has 13 residues. The V gene lost 3 bases and the J gene lost 7 bases, with 14 bases spanning the gap. In germline, CDR1 is SGDLS, CDR2 YYNGEE. The CDR3 nucleotides are TGTGCCAGCAGCGACTTGCCAGAGGTTGAGCAGTACGTC. It specifies CASSDLPEVEQYV.

For the CDR3, the DNA is TGTGCCAGCAGCTCAGTACAGGGGTCGCCCCGGGAGACCCAGTACTTC. Translation: CASSSVQGSPRETQYF. The chain joins TRBV5-6 to TRBJ2-5; 7 bases are shared with TRBD1. The CDR3 has 16 residues. J lost 5 bases, V lost 3 bases, and 13 bases had no gene match. Germline CDR1 reads SGHDT; CDR2 reads YYEEEE.

V gene TRBV28 combines with J gene TRBJ1-2; 7 nucleotides match TRBD1. V shed 6 bases, J shed 5 bases, and the junction held 12 bases outside the gene matches. This CDR3 region has 15 residues. Germline CDR1 MDHEN, CDR2 SYDVKM. The CDR3 DNA reads as TGTGCCAGCAGGGCTGAGACAGGGTTGGGGTATGGCTACACCTTC. Residues: CASRAETGLGYGYTF.

The rearrangement links TRBV4-1 to TRBJ1-1, with D perhaps matching TRBD1 (5 bases). Germline CDR1 is MGHRA and CDR2 is YSYEKL. The V and J ends lost 0 bases and 0 bases respectively, with 14 bases between them. This CDR3 is built from 17 residues. The CDR3: CASSQEGREALNTEAFF. DNA for the CDR3: TGCGCCAGCAGCCAAGAGGGGCGGGAAGCCTTGAACACTGAAGCTTTCTTT.

This clone was detected a few times. Different DNA sequences within this sample yield the same CDR3. V and J are TRBV19 and TRBJ1-2, with 7 bases identical to TRBD1. Germline V gives CDR1 LNHDA, CDR2 SQIVND (reference sequence). This CDR3 has 13 residues. The V gene end was trimmed by 5 bases and the J gene end by 6 bases; junction bases not matched to a gene: 6. Here the CDR3 reads CASSPDRVDGYTF. The CDR3 DNA sequence: TGTGCCAGTAGTCCCGACAGGGTTGATGGCTACACCTTC.

V gene TRBV10-2 combines with J gene TRBJ2-7, with TRBD1 matching over 9 bases. CDR1 WSHSY and CDR2 SAAADI come from the germline V gene. The CDR3 contains 15 residues. V was clipped by 6 bases and J by 6 bases; unmatched bases: 12. CDR3 nucleotides: TGCGCCAGCAGCGTACGGGGGGACAGGGTCAGCGAGCAGTACTTC. It codes for CASSVRGDRVSEQYF.

The chain uses TRBV21-1 and TRBJ1-5. TRBV21-1 is annotated as a pseudogene. The CDR3 length is 14 residues. The CDR3 here is CASNRRGRNQPQHF. CDR3 in DNA: TGTGCCAGCAATCGGAGGGGTCGCAATCAGCCCCAGCATTTT.

The V call is TRBV18, the J call TRBJ1-2; D is ambiguous. Trimming cost V 4 bases and J 4 bases, with 13 bases left between them. The CDR3 loop spans 14 amino acids. Germline V gene lookup returns CDR1 KGHSH and CDR2 LQKENI. CDR3 region: CASSLAGRGYGYTF. DNA for the CDR3: TGTGCCAGCTCACTGGCAGGCCGGGGCTATGGCTACACCTTC.

V and J are TRBV19 and TRBJ2-7; 7 bases agree with TRBD1. The CDR3 totals 14 residues. J gave up 6 bases and V 5 bases, and 10 bases lay outside the gene matches. Germline-derived CDR1 and CDR2 are LNHDA and SQIVND (reference sequence). The CDR3 is CASSGLGGSSEQYF. The CDR3 DNA reads as TGTGCCAGTAGTGGATTAGGGGGCTCATCCGAGCAGTACTTC.

The chain employs TRBV7-2 and TRBJ1-3; TRBD1 aligns across 7 bases. With 1 base clipped from V and 1 base from J, the junction kept 1 base outside the gene matches. The CDR3 runs 15 residues. Germline V CDR1 and CDR2: SGHTA, FQGNSA. The chain's CDR3 is CASSLGRGSGNTIYF. The CDR3 region has the DNA TGTGCCAGCAGCTTAGGCAGGGGGTCTGGAAACACCATATATTTT.

CDR3 nucleotide sequence: TGTGCCAGCAGCTGGGGGACAGGGGGCTACGAGCAGTACTTC. Residues: CASSWGTGGYEQYF. V gene TRBV5-4 combines with J gene TRBJ2-7, with TRBD1 matching 11 bases. CDR1 is SGHNT, CDR2 YYREEE, per germline (reference sequence). The trim removed 3 bases at V and 3 bases at J, leaving 2 bases unmatched. The CDR3 runs 14 residues.

The chain joins TRBV29-1 to TRBJ1-3; 7 bases are a match to TRBD1. Trimming removed 4 bases from V and 0 bases from J; junction bases left unmatched: 9. The CDR3 loop spans 16 amino acids. Germline CDR1 and CDR2: SQVTM and ANQGSEA. For the CDR3, the DNA is TGCAGCGTTGCCGGGACAGTAGGATACTCTGGAAACACCATATATTTT. Translated, it gives CSVAGTVGYSGNTIYF.

The chain uses TRBV18 and TRBJ2-1; 10 bases agree with TRBD2. V shed 4 bases, J shed 7 bases, and the junction held 7 bases outside the gene matches. This CDR3 has 15 residues. Germline loops: CDR1 KGHSH, CDR2 LQKENI. In nucleotides, the CDR3 is TGTGCCAGCTCACTACTAGCGGGGTTGCAAAATGAGCAGTTCTTC. It is translated as CASSLLAGLQNEQFF. The variable domain in full, completed from reference TRBV18 and TRBJ2-1, reads NAGVMQNPRHLVRRRGQEARLRCSPMKGHSHVYWYRQLPEEGLKFMVYLQKENIIDESGMPKERFSAEFPKEGPSILRIQQVVRGDSAAYFCASSLLAGLQNEQFFGPGTRLTVL.

This chain joins TRBV18 and TRBJ2-7; D call uncertain. This CDR3 region has 12 residues. V was clipped by 2 bases and J by 4 bases, with 6 bases between them. CDR1 is KGHSH, CDR2 LQKENI, per germline. CDR3 in DNA: TGTGCCAGCTCACCAGGGCAGTACGAGCAGTACTTC. Its protein product is CASSPGQYEQYF.

This CDR3 is CASSLGPGQGRNEQYV. CDR3 in DNA: TGTGCCAGCAGTTTGGGACCCGGACAGGGGAGGAACGAGCAGTACGTC. The gene calls are TRBV28 and TRBJ2-7, with 9 nucleotides matching TRBD1. The CDR3 sequence is 16 residues long. Germline CDR1 MDHEN, CDR2 SYDVKM. V dropped 3 bases and J dropped 5; count of bases not matched to a gene: 11.

V and J are TRBV19 and TRBJ2-1; TRBD2 matches 10 bases. V gave up 5 bases and J gave up 7 bases; unmatched junction bases: 5. This CDR3 comprises 14 residues. Per germline, CDR1 LNHDA and CDR2 SQIVND (reference sequence). The CDR3 sequence is CASSGLAGVNEQFF. The CDR3 coding sequence is TGTGCCAGTAGTGGGCTAGCGGGAGTTAATGAGCAGTTCTTC.

This chain connects TRBV2 to TRBJ1-2; 7 nucleotides line up with TRBD1. This CDR3 contains 13 residues. V lost 5 bases, J lost 4 bases, and 4 bases stayed unmatched. CDR1 SNHLY and CDR2 FYNNEI come from the germline V gene. CDR3: CASSSDRSYGYTF. The CDR3 coding sequence is TGTGCCAGCAGTTCGGACAGGAGCTATGGCTACACCTTC.

V usage is TRBV27 and J usage is TRBJ2-7, with 7 positions matching TRBD1. The germline V gene has CDR1 MNHEY and CDR2 SMNVEV (reference sequence). This CDR3 comprises 15 residues. Trimming took 5 bases from V and 4 from J; bases not matched to a gene: 11. CDR3 region: CASSLTPDRPYEQYV. The CDR3 DNA sequence: TGTGCCAGCAGTCTCACTCCGGACAGGCCTTACGAGCAGTACGTC.

V gene TRBV6-1 combines with J gene TRBJ2-7; D might be TRBD1 (6 bases). Germline CDR1 and CDR2: MNHNS and SASEGT. Deletions cut 7 bases from V and 2 bases from J, with 12 bases between. The CDR3 sequence is 13 residues long. In nucleotides, the CDR3 is TGTGCCAGCACCCCAACAGGGACCTACGAGCAGTACTTC. Its protein product is CASTPTGTYEQYF.

The chain uses TRBV6-5 and TRBJ1-2; 7 bases fit TRBD1. The CDR3 length is 14 residues. The trim removed 6 bases at V and 8 bases at J, leaving 12 bases unmatched. Germline V gene data show CDR1 as MNHEY and CDR2 as SVGAGI. The DNA of the CDR3 is TGTGCCAGCAGCCCGGGACAGCCTCATCGGGGCTACACCTTC. As protein: CASSPGQPHRGYTF.

This clone has a handful of counts. DNA for the CDR3: TGTGCCAGCAGCCCCTTGACAGATACGGGAGCCTACGAGCAGTACTTC. This translates into CASSPLTDTGAYEQYF. This chain joins TRBV28 and TRBJ2-7; TRBD2 might be the D (6 bases). CDR3 length: 16 amino acids. Germline V gene data show CDR1 as MDHEN and CDR2 as SYDVKM. Trimming cost V 6 bases and J 2 bases, with 20 bases left between them.

The rearrangement uses TRBV6-6 and TRBJ2-7; 7 bases line up with TRBD2. V gave up 8 bases and J gave up 5 bases; unmatched junction bases: 6. Germline CDR1 MNHNY, CDR2 SVGAGI (reference sequence). The CDR3 extends over 12 amino acids. Here the CDR3 reads CASGRGGHEQYV. Written as DNA, the CDR3 is TGTGCCAGCGGGAGGGGCGGCCACGAGCAGTACGTC.

CDR3 bases: TGTGCCATCAGTGAGTCTTTATCTGCGGGAGCTATCTACACCGGGGAGCTGTTTTTT. This gives the protein CAISESLSAGAIYTGELFF. J is TRBJ2-2 and V is TRBV10-3, with 7 positions matching TRBD2. The ends lost 0 bases at V and 3 bases at J; junction bases unmatched: 13. Germline V CDR1 and CDR2: ENHRY, SYGVKD. The CDR3 has 19 amino acids.